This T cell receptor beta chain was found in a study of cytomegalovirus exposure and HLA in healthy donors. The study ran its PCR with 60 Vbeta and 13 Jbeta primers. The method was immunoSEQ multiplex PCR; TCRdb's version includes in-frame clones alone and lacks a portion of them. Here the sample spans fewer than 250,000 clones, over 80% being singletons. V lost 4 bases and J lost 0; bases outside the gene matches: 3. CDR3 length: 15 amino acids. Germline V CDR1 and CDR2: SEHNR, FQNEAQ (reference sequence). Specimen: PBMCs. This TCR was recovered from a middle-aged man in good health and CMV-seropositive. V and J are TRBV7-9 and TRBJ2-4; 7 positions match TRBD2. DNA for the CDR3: TGTGCCAGCAGCTCGCGGGAGTCAGCCAAAAACATTCAGTACTTC. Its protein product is CASSSRESAKNIQYF.